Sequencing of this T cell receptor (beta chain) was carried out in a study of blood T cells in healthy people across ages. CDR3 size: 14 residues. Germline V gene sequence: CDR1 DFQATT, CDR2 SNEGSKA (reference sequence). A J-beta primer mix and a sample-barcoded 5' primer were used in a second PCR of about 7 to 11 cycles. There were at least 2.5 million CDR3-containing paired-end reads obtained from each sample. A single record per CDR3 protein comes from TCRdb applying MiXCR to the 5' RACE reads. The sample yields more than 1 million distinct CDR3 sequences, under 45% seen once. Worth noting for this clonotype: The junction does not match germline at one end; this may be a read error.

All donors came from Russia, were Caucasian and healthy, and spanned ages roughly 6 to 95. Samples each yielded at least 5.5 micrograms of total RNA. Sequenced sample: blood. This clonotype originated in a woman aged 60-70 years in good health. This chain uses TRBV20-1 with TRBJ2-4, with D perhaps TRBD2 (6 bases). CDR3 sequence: CGATAAGAKNIQYF. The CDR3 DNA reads TGCGGTGCCACCGCAGCGGGTGCCAAAAACATTCAGTACTTC.